The sequence of this T cell receptor (beta chain) was determined in a study of blood T cell repertoires in COVID-19. Clones were read by immunoSEQ multiplex PCR, and TCRdb kept only the in-frame ones, dropping some. The repertoire holds around 140,000 clones, around 72% seen once, with 1.9% in the top ten. Sample: peripheral blood. This TCR was sampled from a woman aged 55-75 years with acute or convalescent COVID-19.

The CDR3, as DNA: TGTGCCAGCAGTCTTACACAGGGCTCAGCTCCCTACAATGAGCAGTTCTTC. Residues: CASSLTQGSAPYNEQFF. The gene calls are TRBV28 and TRBJ2-1; perhaps TRBD1 as D (6 bases). Germline CDR1 and CDR2: MDHEN and SYDVKM. CDR3 length equals 17 residues. V was shortened by 5 bases and J by 2 bases, with 19 bases between the two germline ends.